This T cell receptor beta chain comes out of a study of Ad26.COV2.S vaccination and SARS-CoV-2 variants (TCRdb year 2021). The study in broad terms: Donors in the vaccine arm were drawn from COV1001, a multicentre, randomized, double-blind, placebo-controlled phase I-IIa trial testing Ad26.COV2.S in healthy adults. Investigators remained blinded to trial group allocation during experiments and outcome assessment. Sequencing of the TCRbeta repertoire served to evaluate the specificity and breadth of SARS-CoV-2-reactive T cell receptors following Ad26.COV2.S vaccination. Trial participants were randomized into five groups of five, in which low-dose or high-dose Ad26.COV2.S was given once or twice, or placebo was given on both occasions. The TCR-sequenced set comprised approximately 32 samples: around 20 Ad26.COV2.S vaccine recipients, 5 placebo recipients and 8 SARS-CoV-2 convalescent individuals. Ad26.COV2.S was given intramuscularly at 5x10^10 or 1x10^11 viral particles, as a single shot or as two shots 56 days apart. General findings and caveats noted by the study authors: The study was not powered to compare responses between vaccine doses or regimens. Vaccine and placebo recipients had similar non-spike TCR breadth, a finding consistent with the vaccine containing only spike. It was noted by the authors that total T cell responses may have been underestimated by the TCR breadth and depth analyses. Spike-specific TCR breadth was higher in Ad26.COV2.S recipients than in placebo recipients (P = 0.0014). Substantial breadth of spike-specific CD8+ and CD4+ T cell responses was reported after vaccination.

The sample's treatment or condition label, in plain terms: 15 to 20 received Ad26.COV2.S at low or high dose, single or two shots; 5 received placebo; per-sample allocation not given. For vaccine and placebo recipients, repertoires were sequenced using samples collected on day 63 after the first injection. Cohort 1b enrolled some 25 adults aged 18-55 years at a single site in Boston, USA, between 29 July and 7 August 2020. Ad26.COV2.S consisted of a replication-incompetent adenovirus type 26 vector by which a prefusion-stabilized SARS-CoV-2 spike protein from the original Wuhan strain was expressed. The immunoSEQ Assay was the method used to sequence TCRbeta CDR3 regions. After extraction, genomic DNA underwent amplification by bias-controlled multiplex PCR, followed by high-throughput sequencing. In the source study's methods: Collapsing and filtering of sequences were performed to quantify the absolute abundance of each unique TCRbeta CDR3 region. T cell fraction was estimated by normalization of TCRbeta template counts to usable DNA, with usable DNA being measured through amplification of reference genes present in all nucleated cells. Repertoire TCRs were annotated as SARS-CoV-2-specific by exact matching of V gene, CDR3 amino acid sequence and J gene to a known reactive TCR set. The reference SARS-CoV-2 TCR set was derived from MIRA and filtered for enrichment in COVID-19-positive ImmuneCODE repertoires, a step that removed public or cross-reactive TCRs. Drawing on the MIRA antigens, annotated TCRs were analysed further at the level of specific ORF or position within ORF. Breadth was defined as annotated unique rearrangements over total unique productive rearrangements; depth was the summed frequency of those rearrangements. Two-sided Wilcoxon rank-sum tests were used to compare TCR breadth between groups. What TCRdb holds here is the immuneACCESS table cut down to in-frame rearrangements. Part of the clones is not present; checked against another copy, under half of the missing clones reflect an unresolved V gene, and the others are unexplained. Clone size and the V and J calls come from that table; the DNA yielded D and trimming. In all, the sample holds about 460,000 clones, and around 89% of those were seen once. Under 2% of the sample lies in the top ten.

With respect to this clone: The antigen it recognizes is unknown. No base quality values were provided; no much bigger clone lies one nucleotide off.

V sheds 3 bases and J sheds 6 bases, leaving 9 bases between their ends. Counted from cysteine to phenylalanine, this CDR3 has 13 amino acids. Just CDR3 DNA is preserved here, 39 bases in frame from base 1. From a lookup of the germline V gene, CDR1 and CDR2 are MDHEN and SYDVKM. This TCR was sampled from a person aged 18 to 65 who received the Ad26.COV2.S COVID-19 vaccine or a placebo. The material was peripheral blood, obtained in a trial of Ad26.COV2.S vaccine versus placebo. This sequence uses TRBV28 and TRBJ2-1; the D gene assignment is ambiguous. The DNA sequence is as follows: TGTGCCAGCAGTTTGAGTCCGGGCAATGAGCAGTTCTTC. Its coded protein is CASSLSPGNEQFF.